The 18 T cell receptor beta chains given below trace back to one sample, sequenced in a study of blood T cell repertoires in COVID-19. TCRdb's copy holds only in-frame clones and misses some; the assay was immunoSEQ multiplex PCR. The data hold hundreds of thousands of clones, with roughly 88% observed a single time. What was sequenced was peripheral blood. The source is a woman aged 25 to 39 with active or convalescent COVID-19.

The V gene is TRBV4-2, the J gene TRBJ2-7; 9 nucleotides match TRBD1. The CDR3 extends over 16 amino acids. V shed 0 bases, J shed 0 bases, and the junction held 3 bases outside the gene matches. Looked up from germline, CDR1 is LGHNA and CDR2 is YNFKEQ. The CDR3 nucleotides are TGTGCCAGCAGCCAAGAAAACAGGGGGCCCTCCTACGAGCAGTACTTC. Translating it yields CASSQENRGPSYEQYF.

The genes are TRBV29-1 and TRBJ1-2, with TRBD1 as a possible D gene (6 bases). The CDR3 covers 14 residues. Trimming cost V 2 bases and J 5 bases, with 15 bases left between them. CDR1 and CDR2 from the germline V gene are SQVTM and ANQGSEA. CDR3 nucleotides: TGCAGCGTTGAATTCAGGGGACCGGGTTATGGCTACACCTTC. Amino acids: CSVEFRGPGYGYTF.

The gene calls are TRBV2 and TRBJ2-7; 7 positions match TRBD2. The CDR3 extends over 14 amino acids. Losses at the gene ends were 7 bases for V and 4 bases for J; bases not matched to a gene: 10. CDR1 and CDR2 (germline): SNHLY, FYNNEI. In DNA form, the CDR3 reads TGTGCCAGCATGGCCCGGCGGGAGCCTTACGAGCAGTACTTC. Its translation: CASMARREPYEQYF.

The CDR3: CASSQLTGNSYNEQFF. CDR3 nucleotides: TGTGCCAGCAGCCAGTTGACGGGAAATTCCTACAATGAGCAGTTCTTC. The chain joins TRBV3-1 (or the pseudogene TRBV3-2) to TRBJ2-1, with a possible D match to TRBD2 (5 bases). The ends were cut back, 3 bases at V and 1 base at J, with 13 bases in the middle. Per the germline V gene, CDR1 is LGHDT and CDR2 is YNNKEL (reference sequence). The CDR3 spans 16 residues.

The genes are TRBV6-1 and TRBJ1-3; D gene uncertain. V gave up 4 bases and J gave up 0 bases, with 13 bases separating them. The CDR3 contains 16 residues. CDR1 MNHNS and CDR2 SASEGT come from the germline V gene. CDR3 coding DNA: TGTGCCAGCAGTGGTGTGGGCCAATACTCTGGAAACACCATATATTTT. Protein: CASSGVGQYSGNTIYF.

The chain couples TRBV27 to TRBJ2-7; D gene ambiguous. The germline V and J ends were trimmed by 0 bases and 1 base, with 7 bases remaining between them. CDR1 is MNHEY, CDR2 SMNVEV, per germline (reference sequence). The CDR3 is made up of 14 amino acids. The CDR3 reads CASSLSSVSYEQYF. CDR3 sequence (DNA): TGTGCCAGCAGTTTATCGTCCGTTTCCTACGAGCAGTACTTC.

CDR3 bases: TGTGCCAGCAGATCCAACAGGGGCGTTGGCGAAGCTTTCTTT. Its protein product is CASRSNRGVGEAFF. The chain has TRBV6-6 and TRBJ1-1, with TRBD1 matching 7 bases. With V trimmed by 6 bases and J by 8 bases, 12 bases remained unmatched. The germline gives CDR1 MNHNY, CDR2 SVGAGI (reference sequence). The CDR3 length is 14 residues.

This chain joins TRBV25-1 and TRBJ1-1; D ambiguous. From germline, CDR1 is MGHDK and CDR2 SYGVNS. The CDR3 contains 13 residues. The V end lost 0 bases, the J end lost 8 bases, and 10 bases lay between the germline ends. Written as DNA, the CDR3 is TGTGCCAGCAGTGAATATATGAGAACCGAAGCTTTCTTT. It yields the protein CASSEYMRTEAFF.

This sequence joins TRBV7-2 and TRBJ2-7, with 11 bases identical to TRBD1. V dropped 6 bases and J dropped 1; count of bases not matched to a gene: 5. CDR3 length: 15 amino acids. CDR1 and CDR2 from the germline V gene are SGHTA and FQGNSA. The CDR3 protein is CASRRTGGFSYEQYF. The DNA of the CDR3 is TGTGCCAGCAGACGGACAGGGGGCTTTTCCTACGAGCAGTACTTC.

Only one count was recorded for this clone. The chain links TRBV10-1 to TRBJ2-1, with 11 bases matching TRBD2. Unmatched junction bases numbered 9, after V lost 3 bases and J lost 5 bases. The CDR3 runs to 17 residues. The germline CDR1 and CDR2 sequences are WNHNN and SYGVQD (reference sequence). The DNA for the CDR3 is TGCGCCAGCAGTGAATTTCTAGCGGGGGGACTCGACAATGAGCAGTTCTTC. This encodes CASSEFLAGGLDNEQFF.

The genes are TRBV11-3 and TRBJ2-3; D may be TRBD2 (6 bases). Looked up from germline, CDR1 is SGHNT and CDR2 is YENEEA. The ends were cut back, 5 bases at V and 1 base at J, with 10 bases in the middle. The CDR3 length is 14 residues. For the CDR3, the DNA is TGTGCCAGCAGCGCGGGACGAGGCACAGATACGCAGTATTTT. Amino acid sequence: CASSAGRGTDTQYF.

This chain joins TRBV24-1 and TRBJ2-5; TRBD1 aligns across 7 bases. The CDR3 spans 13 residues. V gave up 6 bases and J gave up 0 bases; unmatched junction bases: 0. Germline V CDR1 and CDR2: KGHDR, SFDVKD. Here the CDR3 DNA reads TGTGCCACCAGTACAGGGGACCAAGAGACCCAGTACTTC. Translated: CATSTGDQETQYF.

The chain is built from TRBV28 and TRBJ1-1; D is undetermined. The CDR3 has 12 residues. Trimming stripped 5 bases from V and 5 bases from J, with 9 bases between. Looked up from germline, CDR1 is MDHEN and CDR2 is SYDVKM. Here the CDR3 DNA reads TGTGCCAGCAGTCCCCGAGGAACTGAAGCTTTCTTT. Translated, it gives CASSPRGTEAFF.

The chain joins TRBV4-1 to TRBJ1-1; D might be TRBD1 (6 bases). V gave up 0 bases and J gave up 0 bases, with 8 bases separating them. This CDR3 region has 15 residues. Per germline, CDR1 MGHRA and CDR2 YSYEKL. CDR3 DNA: TGCGCCAGCAGCCAAGATCAGGGGATGAACACTGAAGCTTTCTTT. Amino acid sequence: CASSQDQGMNTEAFF.

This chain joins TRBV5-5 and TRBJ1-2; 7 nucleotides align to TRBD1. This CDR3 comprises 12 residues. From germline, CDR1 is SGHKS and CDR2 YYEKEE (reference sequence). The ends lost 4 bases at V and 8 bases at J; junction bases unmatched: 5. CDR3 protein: CASSPDRSGYTF. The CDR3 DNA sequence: TGTGCCAGCAGCCCGGACAGGAGCGGCTACACCTTC.

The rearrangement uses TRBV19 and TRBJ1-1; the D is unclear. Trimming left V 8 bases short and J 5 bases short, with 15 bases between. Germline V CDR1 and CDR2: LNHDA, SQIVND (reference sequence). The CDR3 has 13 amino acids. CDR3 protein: CASVRRGLTEAFF. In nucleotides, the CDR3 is TGTGCCAGTGTCCGCCGGGGTTTGACTGAAGCTTTCTTT.

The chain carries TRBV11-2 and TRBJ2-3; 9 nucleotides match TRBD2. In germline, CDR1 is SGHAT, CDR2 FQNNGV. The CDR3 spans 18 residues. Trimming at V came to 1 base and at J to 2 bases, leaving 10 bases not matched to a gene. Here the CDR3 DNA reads TGTGCCAGCAGCTTAGGACGGTCGCTAGCGGGGCCCACAGATACGCAGTATTTT. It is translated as CASSLGRSLAGPTDTQYF. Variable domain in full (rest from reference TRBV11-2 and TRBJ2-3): EAGVAQSPRYKIIEKRQSVAFWCNPISGHATLYWYQQILGQGPKLLIQFQNNGVVDDSQLPKDRFSAERLKGVDSTLKIQPAKLEDSAVYLCASSLGRSLAGPTDTQYFGPGTRLTVL.

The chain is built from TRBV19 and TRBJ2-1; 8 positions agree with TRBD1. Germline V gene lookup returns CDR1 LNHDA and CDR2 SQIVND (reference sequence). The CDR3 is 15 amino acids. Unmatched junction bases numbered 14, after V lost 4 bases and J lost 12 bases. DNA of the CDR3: TGTGCCAGTAGTAGTGACAGGGGCCCCAAGATCAGGCAGTTCTTC. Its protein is CASSSDRGPKIRQFF.